This T cell receptor beta chain derives from a study of technical replicates of blood from a handful of donors. Trimming removed 7 bases from V and 7 bases from J, with 17 bases in between. Per germline, CDR1 WSHSY and CDR2 SAAADI. This CDR3 has 13 amino acids. Data came from immunoSEQ multiplex PCR; TCRdb stores just in-frame clones and leaves some out. The table lists 83,000 or so clones, just over 90% of them singletons. The specimen was T cells isolated from PBMCs. The chain combines TRBV10-2 with TRBJ2-7, with a possible D match to TRBD1 (6 bases). This clonotype was sampled from a human donor in good health. CDR3 amino acids: CASNQGLMQEQYF. The CDR3 DNA reads TGCGCCAGCAATCAGGGGCTGATGCAGGAGCAGTACTTC.